This record covers a single T cell receptor beta chain. Its specificity is not known. This sample is drawn from a study of T cell responses to AZD1222 COVID-19 vaccine. Between the trimmed V and J ends, which lost 2 bases and 6 bases, there was a span of 4 bases. Germline values: CDR1 LNHDA, CDR2 SQIVND (reference sequence). This CDR3 contains 11 residues. Study-wide findings and caveats: No day 14 peak samples; only post-peak repertoires were characterized. Recipients of AZD1222 seropositive at baseline numbered only five or six. Spike was spanned by vaccine-associated CD4 TCRs, which were dominant at 160-218 and 743-854. Donors in the cohort were predominantly white British and more often female, and clonal diversity was possibly underestimated.

Generated by immunoSEQ multiplex PCR, the TCRdb table keeps only in-frame clones and is missing some. The sample has tens of thousands of clones, 75% to 95% seen once; the top ten hold less than 7%. This specimen consisted of peripheral blood, obtained 28 days after the second dose of the MenACWY control vaccine. The clonotype was recovered from an adult who received the MenACWY meningococcal vaccine as a control. The genes are TRBV19 and TRBJ1-2; the D is unclear. CDR3 DNA: TGTGCCAGTAGTATACGGGATGGCTACACCTTC. Its protein product is CASSIRDGYTF. Together with reference TRBV19 and TRBJ1-2, the CDR3 gives the full variable domain: DGGITQSPKYLFRKEGQNVTLSCEQNLNHDAMYWYRQDPGQGLRLIYYSQIVNDFQKGDIAEGYSVSREKKESFPLTVTSAQKNPTAFYLCASSIRDGYTFGSGTRLTVV.